Included here is one T cell receptor beta chain sequence, with context. Clones were sequenced by immunoSEQ multiplex PCR, and TCRdb holds only the in-frame ones, with some missing. The sample holds 150,000 to 180,000 clones, approximately 94% seen once. The data stem from a study of OX40 agonist ivuxolimab in advanced cancers. This CDR3 has 15 amino acids. V was cut by 0 bases and J by 8 bases, with 15 bases left in between. The germline V gene has CDR1 SGDLS and CDR2 YYNGEE. This TCR derives from an adult with an advanced solid tumor such as melanoma, head and neck, liver or kidney cancer. The sequences come from CD4+ or CD8+ T cells sorted from blood, collected in a trial of the OX40 agonist ivuxolimab. The J gene is TRBJ2-1, the V gene TRBV9; D is ambiguous. This chain's CDR3 is CASSVDIAVRDEQFF. CDR3 DNA: TGTGCCAGCAGCGTAGATATCGCCGTACGGGATGAGCAGTTCTTC.